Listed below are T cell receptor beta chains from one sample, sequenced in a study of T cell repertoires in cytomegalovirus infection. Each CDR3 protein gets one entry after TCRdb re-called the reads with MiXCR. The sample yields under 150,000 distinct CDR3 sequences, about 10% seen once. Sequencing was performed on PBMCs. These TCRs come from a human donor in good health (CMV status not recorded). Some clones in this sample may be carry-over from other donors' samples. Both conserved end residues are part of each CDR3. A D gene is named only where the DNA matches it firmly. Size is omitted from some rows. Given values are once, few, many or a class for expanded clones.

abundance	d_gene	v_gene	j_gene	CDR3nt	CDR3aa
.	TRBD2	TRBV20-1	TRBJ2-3	TGCAGTGCAGCAGGGACTAGCGGGGGTTATCACACAGATACGCAGTATTTT	CSAAGTSGGYHTDTQYF
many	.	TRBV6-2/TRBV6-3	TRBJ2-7	TGTGCCAGCAGTCCAACTATGCAGCGGACCTACGAGCAGTACTTC	CASSPTMQRTYEQYF
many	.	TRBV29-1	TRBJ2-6	TGCAGCGTGCAGTACTCTGGGGCCAACGTCCTGACTTTC	CSVQYSGANVLTF
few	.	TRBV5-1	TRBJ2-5	TGCGCCAGCAGCTTGGAGGGCACGGCCGCTGAGACCCAGTACTTC	CASSLEGTAAETQYF
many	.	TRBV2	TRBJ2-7	TGTGCCAGCAGCCCCTTCGACTTCTACGAGCAGTACTTC	CASSPFDFYEQYF
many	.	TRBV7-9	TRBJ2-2	TGTGCCAGCAGCTCAGTCGCGAACACCGGGGAGCTGTTTTTT	CASSSVANTGELFF
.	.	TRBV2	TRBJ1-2	TGTGCCAGCAGTGAAGTAAGGACCAACTATGGCTACACCTTC	CASSEVRTNYGYTF
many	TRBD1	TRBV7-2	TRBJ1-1	TGTGCCAGCAGCTCCGGGGACAGGGGGCGTACTGAAGCTTTCTTT	CASSSGDRGRTEAFF
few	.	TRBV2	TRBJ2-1	TGTGCCAGCAGTCCGAGAGGACCCTACAATGAGCAGTTCTTC	CASSPRGPYNEQFF
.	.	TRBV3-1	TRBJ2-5	TGTGCCAGCAGCCAAGTGCAAGAGACCCAGTACTTC	CASSQVQETQYF
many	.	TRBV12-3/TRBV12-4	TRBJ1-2	TGTGCCAGCAGCGTCCTCCCAGGGTCTGGCTACACCTTC	CASSVLPGSGYTF
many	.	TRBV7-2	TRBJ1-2	TGTGCCAGCAGCTTAGACTACAGTTTCTATGGCTACACCTTC	CASSLDYSFYGYTF
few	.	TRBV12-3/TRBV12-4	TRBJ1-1	TGTGCCAGCAGTTCGGACCGTCCTTTTATGGACATGAACACTGAAGCTTTCTTT	CASSSDRPFMDMNTEAFF
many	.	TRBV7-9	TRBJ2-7	TGTGCCAGCAGCTACCCGTTGGACAGACCGACCCCCTACGAGCAGTACTTC	CASSYPLDRPTPYEQYF
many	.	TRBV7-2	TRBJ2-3	TGTGCCAGCAGCTTAGACCCAGGGACAGATACGCAGTATTTT	CASSLDPGTDTQYF
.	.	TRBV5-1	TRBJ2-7	TGCGCCAGCAACCCGGAGGGAACAGCGATCTCCTACGAGCAGTACTTC	CASNPEGTAISYEQYF
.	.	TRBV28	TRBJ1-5	TGTGCCACCTACGCCGATTCGATCAATCAGCCCCAGCATTTT	CATYADSINQPQHF
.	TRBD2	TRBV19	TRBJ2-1	TGTGCCAGTAGTATATTAGCGGGGGACCACAATGAGCAGTTCTTC	CASSILAGDHNEQFF
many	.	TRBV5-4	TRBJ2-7	TGTGCCAGCAGCTTCTTACCCAGTAAGCTCGACGAGCAGTACTTC	CASSFLPSKLDEQYF
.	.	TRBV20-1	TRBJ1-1	TGCAGTGCCTATCACGGCGAGAGGACTGAAGCTTTCTTT	CSAYHGERTEAFF
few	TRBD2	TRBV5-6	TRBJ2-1	TGTGCCAGCAGCTTGCCCGGGGGGGGTGAGCAGTTCTTC	CASSLPGGGEQFF
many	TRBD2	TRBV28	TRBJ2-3	TGTGCCAGCAGGTCCGGGACTAGCAAAGATACGCAGTATTTT	CASRSGTSKDTQYF
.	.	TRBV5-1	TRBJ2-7	TGCGCCAGCAGCTTCGGACGGCATGGTGGTTACGAGCAGTACTTC	CASSFGRHGGYEQYF
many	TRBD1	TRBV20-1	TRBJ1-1	TGCAGTGCTAGGCTGGCGGGACAGGTGAACACTGAAGCTTTCTTT	CSARLAGQVNTEAFF
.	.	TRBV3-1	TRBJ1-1	TGTGCCAGCAGCCAACGGGGAACTGAAGCTTTCTTT	CASSQRGTEAFF
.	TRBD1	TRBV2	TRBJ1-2	TGTGCCAGCAGTGAGCCGGGACAGGCTATTGGCTACACCTTC	CASSEPGQAIGYTF
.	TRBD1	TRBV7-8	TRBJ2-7	TGTGCCAGCAGTGTAGGGACAGGGGGCTACGAGCAGTACTTC	CASSVGTGGYEQYF
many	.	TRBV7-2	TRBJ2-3	TGTGCCAGCAGCCCGACTGGCACGAATACGCAGTATTTT	CASSPTGTNTQYF
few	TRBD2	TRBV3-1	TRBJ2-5	TGTGCCAGCAGCCAAAGACGGGCGGGGGGCGTCCAAGAGACCCAGTACTTC	CASSQRRAGGVQETQYF
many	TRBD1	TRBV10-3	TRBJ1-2	TGTGCCATCAGTCGGGACAGCCTCTATGGCTACACCTTC	CAISRDSLYGYTF